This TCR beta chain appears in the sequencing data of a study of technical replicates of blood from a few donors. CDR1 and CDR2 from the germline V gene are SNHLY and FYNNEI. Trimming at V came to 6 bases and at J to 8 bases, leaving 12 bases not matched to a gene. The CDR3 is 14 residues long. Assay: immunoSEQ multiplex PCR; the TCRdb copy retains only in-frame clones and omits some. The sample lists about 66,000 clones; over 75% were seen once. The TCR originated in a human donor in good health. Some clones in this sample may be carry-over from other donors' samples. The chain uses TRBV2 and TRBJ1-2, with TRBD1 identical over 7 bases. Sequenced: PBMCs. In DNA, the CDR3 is TGTGCCAGCAGATCGGGAACAGGGGTGAGAGGCTACACCTTC. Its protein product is CASRSGTGVRGYTF.